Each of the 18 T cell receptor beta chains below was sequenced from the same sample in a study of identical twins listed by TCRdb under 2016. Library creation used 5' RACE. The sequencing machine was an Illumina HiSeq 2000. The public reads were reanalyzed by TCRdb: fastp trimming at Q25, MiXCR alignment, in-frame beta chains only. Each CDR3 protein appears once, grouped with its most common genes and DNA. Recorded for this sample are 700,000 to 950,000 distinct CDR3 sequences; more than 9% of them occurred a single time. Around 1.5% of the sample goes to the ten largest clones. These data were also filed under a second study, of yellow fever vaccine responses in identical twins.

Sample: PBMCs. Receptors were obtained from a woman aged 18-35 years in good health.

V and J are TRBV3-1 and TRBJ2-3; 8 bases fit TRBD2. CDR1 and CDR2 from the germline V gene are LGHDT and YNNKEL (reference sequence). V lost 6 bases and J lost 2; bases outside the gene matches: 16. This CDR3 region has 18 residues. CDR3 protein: CASSPNSGRGANTDTQYF. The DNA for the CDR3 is TGTGCCAGCAGTCCCAATAGCGGGCGGGGGGCCAACACAGATACGCAGTATTTT.

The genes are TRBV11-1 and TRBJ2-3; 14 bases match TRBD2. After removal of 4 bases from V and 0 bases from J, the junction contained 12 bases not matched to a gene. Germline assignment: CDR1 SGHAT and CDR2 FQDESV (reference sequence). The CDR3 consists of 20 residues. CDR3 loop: CASSSGGTSGGPTSTDTQYF. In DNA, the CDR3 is TGTGCCAGCAGCTCCGGGGGGACTAGCGGGGGACCAACTAGCACAGATACGCAGTATTTT.

The CDR3, as DNA: TGTGCCAGCAGCTTTAACGGACAGTACTACGAGCAGTACGTC. It encodes CASSFNGQYYEQYV. This chain joins TRBV5-5 and TRBJ2-7; a possible D gene is TRBD1 (6 bases). The ends were cut back, 2 bases at V and 3 bases at J, with 12 bases in the middle. The CDR3 consists of 14 residues. Looked up from germline, CDR1 is SGHKS and CDR2 is YYEKEE (reference sequence).

The CDR3 DNA reads as TGTGCCAGCACCTATGAAATGGGGGGAAGCACTGAAGCTTTCTTT. Protein sequence: CASTYEMGGSTEAFF. This chain links TRBV28 with TRBJ1-1; possibly TRBD1 for D (5 bases). CDR1 and CDR2 (germline): MDHEN, SYDVKM. Trimming stripped 7 bases from V and 4 bases from J, with 19 bases between. CDR3 length equals 15 residues.

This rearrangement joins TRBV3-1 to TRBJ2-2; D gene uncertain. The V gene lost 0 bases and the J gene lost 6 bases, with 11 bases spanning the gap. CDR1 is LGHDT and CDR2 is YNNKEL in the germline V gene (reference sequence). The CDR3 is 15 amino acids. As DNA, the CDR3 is TGTGCCAGCAGCCAAGAGTTGTGGGTATCCGGGGAGCTGTTTTTT. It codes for CASSQELWVSGELFF.

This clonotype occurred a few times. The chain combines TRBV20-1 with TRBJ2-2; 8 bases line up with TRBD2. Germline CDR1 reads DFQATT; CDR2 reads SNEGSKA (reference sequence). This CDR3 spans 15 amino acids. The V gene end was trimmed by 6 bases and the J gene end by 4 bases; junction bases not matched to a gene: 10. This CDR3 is CSAPQQRGRTGELFF. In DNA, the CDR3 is TGCAGTGCCCCGCAACAGCGGGGGCGCACCGGGGAGCTGTTTTTT.

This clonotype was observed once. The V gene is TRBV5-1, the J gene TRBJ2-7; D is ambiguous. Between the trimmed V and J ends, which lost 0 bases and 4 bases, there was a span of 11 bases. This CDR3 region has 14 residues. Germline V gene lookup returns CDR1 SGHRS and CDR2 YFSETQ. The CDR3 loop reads CASSLAAGRYEQYF. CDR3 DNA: TGCGCCAGCAGCTTGGCTGCCGGGCGGTACGAGCAGTACTTC.

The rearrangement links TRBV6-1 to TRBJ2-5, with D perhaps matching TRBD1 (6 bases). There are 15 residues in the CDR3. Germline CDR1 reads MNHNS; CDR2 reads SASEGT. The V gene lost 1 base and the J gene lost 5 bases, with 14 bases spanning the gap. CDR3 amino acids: CASSEGRGDRETQYF. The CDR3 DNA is TGTGCCAGCAGTGAAGGCAGGGGTGATAGGGAGACCCAGTACTTC.

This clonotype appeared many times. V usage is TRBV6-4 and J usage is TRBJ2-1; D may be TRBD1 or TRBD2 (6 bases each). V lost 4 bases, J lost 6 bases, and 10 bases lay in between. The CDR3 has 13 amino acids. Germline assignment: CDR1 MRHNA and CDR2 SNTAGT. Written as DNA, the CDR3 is TGTGCCAGCAGTGGGGGGGCCGTCAATGAGCAGTTCTTC. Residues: CASSGGAVNEQFF.

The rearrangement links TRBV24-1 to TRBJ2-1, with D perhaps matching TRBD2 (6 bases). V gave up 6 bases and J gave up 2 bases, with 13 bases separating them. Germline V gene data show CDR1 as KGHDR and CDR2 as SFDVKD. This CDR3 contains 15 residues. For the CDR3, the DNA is TGTGCCACCAGTCTTTCGGGACTGACCTACAATGAGCAGTTCTTC. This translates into CATSLSGLTYNEQFF.

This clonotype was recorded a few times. CDR3 DNA sequence: TGCAGTGCTATTAAGGGGGATCCTGGAAACACCATATATTTT. Translation: CSAIKGDPGNTIYF. This rearrangement joins TRBV20-1 to TRBJ1-3; D might be TRBD1 (6 bases). This CDR3 region has 14 residues. Deletions cut 4 bases from V and 2 bases from J, with 12 bases between. Germline V lookup: CDR1 DFQATT, CDR2 SNEGSKA (reference sequence).

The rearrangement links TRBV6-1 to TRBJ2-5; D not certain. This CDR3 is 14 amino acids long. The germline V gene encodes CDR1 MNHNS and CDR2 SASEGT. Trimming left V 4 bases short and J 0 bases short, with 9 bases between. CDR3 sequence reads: CASSGVTHQETQYF. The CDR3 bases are TGTGCCAGCAGTGGCGTCACGCACCAAGAGACCCAGTACTTC.

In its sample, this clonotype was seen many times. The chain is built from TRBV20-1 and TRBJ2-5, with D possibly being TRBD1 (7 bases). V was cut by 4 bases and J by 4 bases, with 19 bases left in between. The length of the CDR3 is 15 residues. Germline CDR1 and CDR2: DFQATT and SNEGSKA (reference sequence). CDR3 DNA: TGCAGTGCTATTCGTCCAGGGGGGATCAGAGAGACCCAGTACTTC. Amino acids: CSAIRPGGIRETQYF.

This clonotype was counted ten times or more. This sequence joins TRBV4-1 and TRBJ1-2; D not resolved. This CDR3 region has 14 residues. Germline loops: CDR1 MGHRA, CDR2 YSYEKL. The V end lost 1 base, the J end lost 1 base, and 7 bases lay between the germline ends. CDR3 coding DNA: TGCGCCAGCAGCCAAGTCGAAGATAACTATGGCTACACCTTC. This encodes CASSQVEDNYGYTF.

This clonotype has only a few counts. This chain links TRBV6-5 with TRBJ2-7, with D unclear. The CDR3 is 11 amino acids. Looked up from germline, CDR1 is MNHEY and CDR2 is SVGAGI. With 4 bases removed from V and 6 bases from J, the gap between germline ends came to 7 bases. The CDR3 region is CASSLDGEQYF. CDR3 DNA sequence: TGTGCCAGCAGTTTGGACGGCGAGCAGTACTTC.

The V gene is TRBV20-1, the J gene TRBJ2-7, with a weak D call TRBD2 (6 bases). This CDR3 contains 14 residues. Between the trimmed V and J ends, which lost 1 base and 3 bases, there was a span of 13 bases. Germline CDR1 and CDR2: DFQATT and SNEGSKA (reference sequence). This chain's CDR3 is CSARALVGGYEQYF. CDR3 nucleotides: TGCAGTGCTAGAGCTCTGGTGGGGGGCTACGAGCAGTACTTC.

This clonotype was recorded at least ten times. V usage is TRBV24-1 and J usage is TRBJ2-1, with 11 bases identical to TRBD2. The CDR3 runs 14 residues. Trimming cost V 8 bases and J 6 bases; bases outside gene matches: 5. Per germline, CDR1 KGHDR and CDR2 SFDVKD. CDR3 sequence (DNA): TGTGCCACCAAAGGGCTAGCGGGAGGCAATGAGCAGTTCTTC. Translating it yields CATKGLAGGNEQFF.

The CDR3 spells CASSPLRWERDTDTQYF. The CDR3 nucleotides read TGCGCCAGCAGCCCCCTACGATGGGAGCGTGACACAGATACGCAGTATTTT. The V and J genes are TRBV4-1 and TRBJ2-3, with D tentatively TRBD2 (5 bases). Germline V gene lookup returns CDR1 MGHRA and CDR2 YSYEKL. The V end lost 4 bases, the J end lost 2 bases, and 19 bases lay between the germline ends. CDR3 length equals 17 residues.